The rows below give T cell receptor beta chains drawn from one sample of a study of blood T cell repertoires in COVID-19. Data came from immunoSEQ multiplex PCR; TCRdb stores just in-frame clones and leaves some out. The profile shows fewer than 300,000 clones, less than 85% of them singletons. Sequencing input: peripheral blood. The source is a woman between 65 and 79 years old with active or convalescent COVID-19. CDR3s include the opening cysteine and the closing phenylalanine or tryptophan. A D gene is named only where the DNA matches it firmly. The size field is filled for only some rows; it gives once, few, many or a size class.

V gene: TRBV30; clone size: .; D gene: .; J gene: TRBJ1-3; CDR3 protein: CAWTGGQGNGNTIYF; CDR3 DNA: TGTGCCTGGACCGGAGGGCAGGGAAATGGAAACACCATATATTTT
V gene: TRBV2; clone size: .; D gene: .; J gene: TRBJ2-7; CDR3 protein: CASSESQTYEQYF; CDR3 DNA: TGTGCCAGCAGTGAGTCCCAGACCTACGAGCAGTACTTC
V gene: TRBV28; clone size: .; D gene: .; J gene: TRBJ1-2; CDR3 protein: CASTPRGYGYTF; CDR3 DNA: TGTGCCAGCACTCCCCGAGGGTATGGCTACACCTTC
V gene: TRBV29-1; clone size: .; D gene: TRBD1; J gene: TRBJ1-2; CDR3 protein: CSVGDRDYGYTF; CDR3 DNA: TGCAGCGTTGGGGACAGGGACTATGGCTACACCTTC
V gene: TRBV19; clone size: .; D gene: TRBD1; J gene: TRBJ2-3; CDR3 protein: CASSIDASGQGFSTDTQYF; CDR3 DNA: TGTGCCAGTAGTATAGATGCAAGTGGACAGGGGTTTAGCACAGATACGCAGTATTTT
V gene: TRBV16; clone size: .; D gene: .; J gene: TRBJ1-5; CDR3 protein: CASSPYQGQPQHF; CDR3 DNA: TGTGCCAGCAGCCCCTATCAGGGTCAGCCCCAGCATTTT
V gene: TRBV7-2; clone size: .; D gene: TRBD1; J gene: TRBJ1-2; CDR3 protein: CASSLAPTGRINYGYTF; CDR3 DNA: TGTGCCAGCAGCTTAGCCCCGACAGGGAGAATTAACTATGGCTACACCTTC
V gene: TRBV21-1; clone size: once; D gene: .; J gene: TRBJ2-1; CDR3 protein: CATLTSSFSYNEQFF; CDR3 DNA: TGTGCCACCCTAACGAGTTCCTTTTCCTACAATGAGCAGTTCTTC
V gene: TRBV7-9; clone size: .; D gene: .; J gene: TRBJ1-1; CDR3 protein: CASSFRGVRGAGTEAFF; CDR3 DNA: TGTGCCAGCAGCTTTCGCGGCGTCCGGGGGGCTGGCACTGAAGCTTTCTTT
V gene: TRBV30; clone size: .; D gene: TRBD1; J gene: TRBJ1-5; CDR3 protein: CAWSLPPSWTGARNQPQHF; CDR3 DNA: TGTGCCTGGAGTCTGCCTCCATCCTGGACAGGGGCCCGAAATCAGCCCCAGCATTTT
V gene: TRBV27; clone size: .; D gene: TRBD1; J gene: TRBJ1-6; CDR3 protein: CASSPLGQGAPQPLHF; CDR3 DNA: TGTGCCAGCAGTCCCCTCGGACAGGGGGCACCCCAACCCCTCCACTTT
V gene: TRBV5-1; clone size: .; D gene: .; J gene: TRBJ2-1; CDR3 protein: CASSRDGTPNEQFF; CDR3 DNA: TGCGCCAGCAGCCGCGATGGGACACCCAATGAGCAGTTCTTC
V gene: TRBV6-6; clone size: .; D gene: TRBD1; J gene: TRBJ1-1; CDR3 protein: CASYGQGLNTEAFF; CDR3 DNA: TGTGCCAGCTATGGACAGGGGCTGAACACTGAAGCTTTCTTT
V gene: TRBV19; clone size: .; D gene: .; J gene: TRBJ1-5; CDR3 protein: CASSMGRDIIRHF; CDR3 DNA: TGTGCCAGTAGTATGGGGAGGGACATCATTCGGCATTTT
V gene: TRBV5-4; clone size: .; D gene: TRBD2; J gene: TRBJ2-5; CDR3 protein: CASSLVASGGETQYF; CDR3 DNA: TGTGCCAGCAGCTTGGTTGCTAGCGGGGGGGAGACCCAGTACTTC
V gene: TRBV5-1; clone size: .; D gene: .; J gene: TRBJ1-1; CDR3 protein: CASSPGRGGSTEAFF; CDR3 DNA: TGCGCCAGCAGCCCGGGCCGGGGGGGCAGCACTGAAGCTTTCTTT
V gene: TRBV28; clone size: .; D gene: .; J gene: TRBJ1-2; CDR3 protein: CASSLGRVGYTF; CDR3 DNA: TGTGCCAGCAGTTTAGGGAGGGTTGGCTACACCTTC
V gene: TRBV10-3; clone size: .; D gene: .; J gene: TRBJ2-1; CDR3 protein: CAISERESSYNEQFF; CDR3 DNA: TGTGCCATCAGTGAGCGGGAGAGCTCCTACAATGAGCAGTTCTTC
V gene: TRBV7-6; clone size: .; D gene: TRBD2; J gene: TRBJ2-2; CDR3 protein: CASRWTSGDTGELFF; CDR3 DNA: TGTGCCAGCAGATGGACTAGCGGAGACACCGGGGAGCTGTTTTTT
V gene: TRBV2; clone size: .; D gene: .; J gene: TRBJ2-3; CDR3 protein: CASKGERKDTQYF; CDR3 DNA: TGTGCCAGCAAGGGGGAAAGGAAAGATACGCAGTATTTT
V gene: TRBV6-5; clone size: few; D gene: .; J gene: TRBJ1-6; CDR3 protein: CASSYSGGWDSPLHF; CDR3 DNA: TGTGCCAGCAGTTACTCCGGGGGTTGGGATTCACCCCTCCACTTT
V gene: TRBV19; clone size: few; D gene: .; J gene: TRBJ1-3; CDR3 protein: CASSIAPDFSGNTIYF; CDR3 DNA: TGTGCCAGTAGTATAGCGCCAGACTTCTCTGGAAACACCATATATTTT
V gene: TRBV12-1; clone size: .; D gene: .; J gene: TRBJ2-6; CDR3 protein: CASSSGTSGRPLGIRGANVLTF; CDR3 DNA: TGTGCCAGCAGCTCGGGGACTAGCGGGAGGCCACTTGGCATTAGGGGGGCCAACGTCCTGACTTTC
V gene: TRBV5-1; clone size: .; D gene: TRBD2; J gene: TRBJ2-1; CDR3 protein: CASMTSGGYNEQFF; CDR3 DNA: TGCGCCAGCATGACTAGCGGGGGATACAATGAGCAGTTCTTC
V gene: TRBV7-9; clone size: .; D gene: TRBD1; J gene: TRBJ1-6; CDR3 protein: CASSLVGQGATSYNSPLHF; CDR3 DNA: TGTGCCAGCAGCTTAGTGGGACAGGGGGCGACATCCTATAATTCACCCCTCCACTTT
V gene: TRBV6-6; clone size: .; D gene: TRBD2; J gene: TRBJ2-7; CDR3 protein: CASSRESEVAGATYEQYF; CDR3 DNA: TGTGCCAGCAGTCGAGAAAGTGAAGTAGCGGGGGCGACCTACGAGCAGTACTTC
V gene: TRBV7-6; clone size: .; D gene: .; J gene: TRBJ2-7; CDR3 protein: CASSLASGTRAGEQYF; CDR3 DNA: TGTGCCAGCAGCTTAGCGTCGGGAACTAGGGCGGGCGAGCAGTACTTC
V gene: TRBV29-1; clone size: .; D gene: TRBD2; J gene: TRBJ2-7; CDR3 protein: CSVEGGSGKVYEQYF; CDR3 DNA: TGCAGCGTTGAAGGGGGCAGCGGGAAAGTGTACGAGCAGTACTTC
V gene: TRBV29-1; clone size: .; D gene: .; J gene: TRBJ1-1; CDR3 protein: CSTWTGMNTEAFF; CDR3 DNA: TGCAGCACCTGGACCGGGATGAACACTGAAGCTTTCTTT
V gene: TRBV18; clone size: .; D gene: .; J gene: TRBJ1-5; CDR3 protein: CASSPSNSNQPQHF; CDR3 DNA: TGTGCCAGCTCACCTAGCAATAGCAATCAGCCCCAGCATTTT
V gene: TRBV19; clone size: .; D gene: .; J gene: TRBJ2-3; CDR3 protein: CASTRGNTDTQYF; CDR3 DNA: TGTGCCAGTACGCGGGGAAACACAGATACGCAGTATTTT
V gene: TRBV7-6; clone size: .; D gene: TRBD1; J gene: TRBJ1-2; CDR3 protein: CASETGSHGYTF; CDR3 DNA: TGTGCCAGCGAGACAGGGAGTCATGGCTACACCTTC
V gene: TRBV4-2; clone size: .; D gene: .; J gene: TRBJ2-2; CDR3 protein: CASSERGSEAGELFF; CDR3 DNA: TGTGCCAGCAGCGAAAGGGGGAGTGAAGCCGGGGAGCTGTTTTTT
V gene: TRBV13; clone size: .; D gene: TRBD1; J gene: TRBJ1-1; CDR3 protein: CASSYSGGDNEAFF; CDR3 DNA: TGTGCCAGCAGCTACTCAGGGGGTGACAATGAAGCTTTCTTT
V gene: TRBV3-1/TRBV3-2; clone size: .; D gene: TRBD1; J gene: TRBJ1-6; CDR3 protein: CASSQGGQGNSPLHF; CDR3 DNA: TGTGCCAGCAGCCAAGGGGGACAGGGGAATTCACCCCTCCACTTT